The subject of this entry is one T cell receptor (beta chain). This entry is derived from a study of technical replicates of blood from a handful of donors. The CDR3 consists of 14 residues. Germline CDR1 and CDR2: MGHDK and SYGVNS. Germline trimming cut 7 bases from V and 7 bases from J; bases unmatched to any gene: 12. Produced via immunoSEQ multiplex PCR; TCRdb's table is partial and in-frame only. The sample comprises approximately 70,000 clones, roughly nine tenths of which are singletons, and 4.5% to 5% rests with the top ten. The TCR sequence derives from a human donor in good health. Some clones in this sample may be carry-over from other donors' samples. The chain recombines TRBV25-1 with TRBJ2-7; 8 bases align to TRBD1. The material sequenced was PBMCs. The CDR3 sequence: CASMQTGAVGEQYF. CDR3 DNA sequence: TGTGCCAGCATGCAGACAGGGGCAGTGGGGGAGCAGTACTTC.